This T cell receptor beta chain was obtained from a study of blood T cell repertoires in COVID-19 (dated by TCRdb to 2019 to 2021). Study-level background: Samples covering the acute and convalescent phases of COVID-19 were provided by collaborators in the United States, Italy and Spain. The prospective study material was composed of cDNA or gDNA derived from T cells, B-cell-depleted T cells, or PBMCs. Deeply sampled blood TCRbeta repertoires from subjects exposed to, actively infected with, or recovered from COVID-19 were included in the dataset. The repertoires were released in a freely available public database intended as a resource for research on the immune response to SARS-CoV-2. The samples were drawn from two sources: the first 160 participants of the ongoing ImmuneRACE study, and about 1,300 subjects contributed by 6 global collaborators. Sample metadata almost always included a de-identified subject ID, COVID-19 status, age in years and sex. Where available, HLA class I and class II types were obtained from metadata supplied by the sample provider rather than from assay-based typing.

The germline V gene (reference sequence) supplies CDR1 SGHNT and CDR2 YYREEE. The germline V and J ends show losses of 4 bases and 0 bases respectively, and no gene match explains 3 bases of the junction. The CDR3 runs 14 residues from the cysteine to the phenylalanine. The kept DNA is CDR3 alone, 42 bases in frame from the first base. Participants in the prospective study were enrolled through a virtual design, were aged roughly 18 to 95 years, and lived in roughly 26 United States geographic areas. In the prospective study, participants were assigned to cohorts based on the clinical history participants reported in a screening survey and a study questionnaire. Recovered participants in ImmuneRACE Cohort 3 were defined by two consecutive negative NP/OP PCR tests, clearance by a healthcare professional, or resolution of symptoms. Each participant in the prospective study had whole blood, serum and a nasopharyngeal or oropharyngeal swab collected by mobile phlebotomists. Participants in the prospective study had the option to provide additional blood draws and questionnaires over a roughly 2-month period. Before DNA extraction, blood samples from the prospective study were shipped at room temperature or frozen.

General conclusions and limits of the study: The amount of clinical and demographic metadata varied by source and participant and was provided uncurated.

TCRbeta CDR3 regions were amplified from genomic DNA using the immunoSEQ Assay, a bias-controlled multiplex PCR. As for the original processing: Within the assay, amplification of reference gene primers was used to estimate how many nucleated cells each sample contained. Sequence reads were collapsed and filtered to measure the absolute abundance of every unique TCRbeta CDR3 rearrangement. Productive Simpson clonality was computed per sample as the square root of Simpson's diversity index over productive rearrangements. The table was pulled from immuneACCESS by TCRdb, which kept in-frame rearrangements only. Such tables lose some clones; where checked, under half of the loss comes from unresolved V genes, and the rest has no known cause. The V and J calls and clone size come from that table; D and trimming were worked out from the DNA. The sample data list 300,000 or so clones, and around 90% of these were observed just once. 4.5% to 7% of the sample is in the top ten clones.

On this clone: Its antigen remains undetermined. No much larger clone exists at a distance of one base, and base qualities are not known.

The clonotype originates from a woman aged 25 to 39 who had recovered from COVID-19. Sequenced: PBMCs or T cells enriched from blood (not recorded which). The sequence is built from TRBV5-4 and TRBJ1-1; TRBD1 fits 7 bases in the junction. The CDR3 protein sequence reads: CASSRGTVNTEAFF. The base sequence is TGTGCCAGCAGCAGGGGGACAGTGAACACTGAAGCTTTCTTT.